The next 22 T cell receptor beta chains were all read from a single sample in a study of T cell responses to AZD1222 COVID-19 vaccine. Produced via immunoSEQ multiplex PCR; TCRdb's table is partial and in-frame only. The repertoire holds approximately 140,000 clones, 91% seen once, with approximately 1.5% in the top ten. Sequences were derived from peripheral blood, sampled on day 0 of AZD1222 vaccination. These TCRs come from an adult in good health.

This CDR3 is CASSTDRGEGYGYTF. The CDR3 DNA is TGTGCCAGCAGTACGGACAGGGGTGAGGGCTATGGCTACACCTTC. This sequence joins TRBV27 and TRBJ1-2, with 9 bases that match TRBD1. The CDR3 covers 15 residues. Germline trimming cut 5 bases from V and 4 bases from J; bases unmatched to any gene: 8. Germline lookup yields CDR1 MNHEY and CDR2 SMNVEV (reference sequence).

The V call is TRBV9, the J call TRBJ2-3; 9 positions match TRBD2. Looked up from germline, CDR1 is SGDLS and CDR2 is YYNGEE. The ends lost 6 bases at V and 2 bases at J; junction bases unmatched: 10. CDR3 length equals 16 residues. CDR3 amino acids: CASTVGSGGITDTQYF. Written as DNA, the CDR3 is TGTGCCAGCACTGTGGGTAGCGGGGGTATCACAGATACGCAGTATTTT.

The chain recombines TRBV5-4 with TRBJ1-1, with D possibly being TRBD1 (6 bases). With 2 bases removed from V and 6 bases from J, the gap between germline ends came to 17 bases. The CDR3 has 15 residues. Germline assignment: CDR1 SGHNT and CDR2 YYREEE (reference sequence). The CDR3 DNA is TGTGCCAGCAGCTTACAGGGAGTAATTGACGCTGAAGCTTTCTTT. It encodes CASSLQGVIDAEAFF.

V usage is TRBV9 and J usage is TRBJ2-3; D remains unclear. Germline CDR1 reads SGDLS; CDR2 reads YYNGEE. V was pared by 0 bases and J by 0 bases, with 11 bases between. The CDR3 consists of 16 residues. DNA for the CDR3: TGTGCCAGCAGCGTAGATGCACGACCAAGCACAGATACGCAGTATTTT. Translation: CASSVDARPSTDTQYF.

V gene TRBV12-3 or TRBV12-4 combines with J gene TRBJ2-4; D is ambiguous. Trimming left V 5 bases short and J 8 bases short, with 10 bases between. CDR3 length: 12 amino acids. CDR3 region: CASSRSQDIQYF. CDR3 DNA sequence: TGTGCCAGCAGTAGGAGTCAAGACATTCAGTACTTC.

This chain uses TRBV11-3 with TRBJ2-5; D might be TRBD1 (5 bases). Between the trimmed V and J ends, which lost 1 base and 1 base, there was a span of 10 bases. The CDR3 runs 15 residues. Germline loops: CDR1 SGHNT, CDR2 YENEEA. In DNA form, the CDR3 reads TGTGCCAGCAGCTTAGGGGCAGGGATCCAAGAGACCCAGTACTTC. Translating it yields CASSLGAGIQETQYF.

J is TRBJ1-5 and V is TRBV28; D is perhaps TRBD1 (5 bases). The CDR3 runs 14 residues. V was pared by 7 bases and J by 6 bases, with 16 bases between. The germline gives CDR1 MDHEN, CDR2 SYDVKM. The CDR3, as DNA: TGTGCCAGCATCCAAGGAGGCAGGGTTCAGCCCCAGCATTTT. This translates into CASIQGGRVQPQHF.

The rearrangement uses TRBV4-1 and TRBJ1-6; 10 bases match TRBD1. Germline-derived CDR1 and CDR2 are MGHRA and YSYEKL. The trim removed 0 bases at V and 5 bases at J, leaving 4 bases unmatched. CDR3 length: 17 residues. The CDR3 DNA follows: TGCGCCAGCAGCCAAGAAACCGGGACAGGGGATAATTCACCCCTCCACTTT. It specifies CASSQETGTGDNSPLHF.

This clone was seen a single time. The CDR3 nucleotides are TGTGCCAGCAGCTACCAAGGTTGGGGACAGGGAGGGCAGCCCCAGCATTTT. Protein: CASSYQGWGQGGQPQHF. The chain combines TRBV3-1 (or the pseudogene TRBV3-2) with TRBJ1-5; TRBD1 agrees at 9 bases. CDR1 is LGHDT and CDR2 is YNNKEL in the germline V gene (reference sequence). V shed 5 bases, J shed 7 bases, and the junction held 15 bases outside the gene matches. The CDR3 sequence is 17 residues long.

The gene calls are TRBV7-2 and TRBJ2-5, with 10 bases fitting TRBD1. The CDR3 totals 15 residues. The germline CDR1 and CDR2 sequences are SGHTA and FQGNSA. With V trimmed by 6 bases and J by 5 bases, 9 bases remained unmatched. The DNA of the CDR3 is TGTGCCAGCAGTACTGGGACAGGGGATTTCGAGACCCAGTACTTC. As protein: CASSTGTGDFETQYF.

The genes are TRBV18 and TRBJ2-2; tentative D call: TRBD1 (5 bases). The length of the CDR3 is 16 residues. Trimming pared 1 base from V and 1 base from J, leaving 10 bases between. From germline, CDR1 is KGHSH and CDR2 LQKENI. The CDR3 DNA is TGTGCCAGCTCACCACTCCCAGACAGGAACACCGGGGAGCTGTTTTTT. Residues: CASSPLPDRNTGELFF.

V is TRBV6-2 or TRBV6-3 and J is TRBJ1-2; tentatively, D is TRBD1 (6 bases). The germline CDR1 and CDR2 sequences are MNHEY and SVGEGT. The germline V and J ends were trimmed by 4 bases and 6 bases, with 15 bases remaining between them. There are 14 residues in the CDR3. CDR3: CASSSRTDLDGYTF. The CDR3 region has the DNA TGTGCCAGCAGTTCACGGACAGATTTAGATGGCTACACCTTC.

J is TRBJ2-7 and V is TRBV30; D possibly uses TRBD1 or TRBD2 (6 bases each). CDR1 and CDR2 from the germline V gene are GTSNPN and SVGIG (reference sequence). The CDR3 is made up of 19 amino acids. Trimming left V 0 bases short and J 1 base short, with 25 bases between. The CDR3 region has the DNA TGTGCCTGGAGTGTCTTCTCAGGGGACCTTATTCGGGGGTCCTACGAGCAGTACTTC. Residues: CAWSVFSGDLIRGSYEQYF.

The chain joins TRBV5-1 to TRBJ2-3; no definite D call. Per germline, CDR1 SGHRS and CDR2 YFSETQ. Trimming stripped 4 bases from V and 0 bases from J, with 9 bases between. CDR3 length: 14 residues. The CDR3 nucleotides read TGCGCCAGCAGCCCTCTTCTAAGCACAGATACGCAGTATTTT. Translation gives CASSPLLSTDTQYF. The full variable domain, rest sourced from reference TRBV5-1 and TRBJ2-3, is KAGVTQTPRYLIKTRGQQVTLSCSPISGHRSVSWYQQTPGQGLQFLFEYFSETQRNKGNFPGRFSGRQFSNSRSEMNVSTLELGDSALYLCASSPLLSTDTQYFGPGTRLTVL.

The chain recombines TRBV5-1 with TRBJ1-1; tentative D call: TRBD1 (6 bases). The CDR3 covers 16 residues. V was cut by 3 bases and J by 1 base, with 16 bases left in between. Germline V gene data show CDR1 as SGHRS and CDR2 as YFSETQ. The CDR3 sequence is CASSWTTGRQNTEAFF. In DNA, the CDR3 is TGCGCCAGCAGCTGGACTACAGGGAGACAGAACACTGAAGCTTTCTTT.

The chain joins TRBV5-1 to TRBJ1-3; TRBD1 matches at 12 bases. CDR1 and CDR2 (germline): SGHRS, YFSETQ. This CDR3 region has 20 residues. J gave up 3 bases and V 3 bases, and 16 bases lay outside the gene matches. CDR3 region: CASSYSTPPGTGGGGNTIYF. The CDR3 DNA follows: TGCGCCAGCAGCTACTCTACCCCGCCCGGGACAGGGGGCGGTGGAAACACCATATATTTT.

The CDR3 here is CATSPTSGTGFQETQYF. DNA of the CDR3: TGTGCCACCAGCCCAACCTCCGGGACAGGGTTCCAAGAGACCCAGTACTTC. V usage is TRBV15 and J usage is TRBJ2-5; 9 bases fit TRBD1. The trim removed 5 bases at V and 1 base at J, leaving 11 bases unmatched. The CDR3 covers 17 residues. Germline V gene sequence: CDR1 LNHNV, CDR2 YYDKDF (reference sequence).

This clone was recorded a few times. The chain combines TRBV9 with TRBJ2-2; 7 nucleotides line up with TRBD2. J gave up 3 bases and V 0 bases, and 5 bases lay outside the gene matches. CDR1 and CDR2 from the germline V gene are SGDLS and YYNGEE. This CDR3 has 16 amino acids. DNA for the CDR3: TGTGCCAGCAGCGTAGGGGGAGGGCCCCACACCGGGGAGCTGTTTTTT. This codes for CASSVGGGPHTGELFF.

This clone has just one count. The rearrangement uses TRBV4-3 and TRBJ1-5; D not certain. There are 13 residues in the CDR3. Trimming removed 1 base from V and 7 bases from J, with 8 bases in between. Looked up from germline, CDR1 is LGHNA and CDR2 is YSLEER. The CDR3 reads CASSQVVGQPQHF. The CDR3 DNA sequence: TGCGCCAGCAGCCAAGTCGTAGGCCAGCCCCAGCATTTT.

The J gene is TRBJ2-2, the V gene TRBV28; the D gene is possibly TRBD1 (6 bases). The germline V gene has CDR1 MDHEN and CDR2 SYDVKM. The ends were cut back, 3 bases at V and 4 bases at J, with 12 bases in the middle. The CDR3 is made up of 15 amino acids. CDR3 sequence: CASSFAVRGTGELFF. DNA for the CDR3: TGTGCCAGCAGTTTCGCGGTCAGGGGCACCGGGGAGCTGTTTTTT.

The chain couples TRBV7-9 to TRBJ2-2; TRBD1 matches 7 bases. The germline gives CDR1 SEHNR, CDR2 FQNEAQ (reference sequence). The CDR3 length is 16 residues. V was pared by 3 bases and J by 1 base, with 5 bases of the junction left unmatched. DNA for the CDR3: TGTGCCAGCAGCTTTACGACAGGGAAGAACACCGGGGAGCTGTTTTTT. Residues: CASSFTTGKNTGELFF.

The chain employs TRBV9 and TRBJ1-5, with 7 bases identical to TRBD1. The V gene's germline CDR1 is SGDLS and CDR2 YYNGEE. The CDR3 has 14 amino acids. The J segment lost 3 bases and the V segment lost 4 bases, leaving 4 bases of the junction unmatched. This chain's CDR3 is CASSRRGNNQPQHF. CDR3 coding DNA: TGTGCCAGCAGCCGCAGGGGGAACAATCAGCCCCAGCATTTT.